This T cell receptor beta chain was captured by sequencing in a study of blood T cell repertoires in COVID-19. Profiled with immunoSEQ multiplex PCR; TCRdb holds only in-frame clones, not every one. Here the sample spans approximately 280,000 clones, roughly 90% being singletons. Germline V gene lookup returns CDR1 SQVTM and CDR2 ANQGSEA. Trimming took 6 bases from V and 5 from J, leaving 10 bases between them. The CDR3 is 12 residues long. The receptor comes from a woman in her late teens or twenties with acute COVID-19. J is TRBJ2-2 and V is TRBV29-1; D perhaps matches TRBD1 (6 bases). Sequenced sample: PBMCs or T cells enriched from blood (not recorded which). CDR3 residues: CSVLQGTGELFF. The DNA for the CDR3 is TGCAGCGTCCTACAGGGAACCGGGGAGCTGTTTTTT.